These 14 T cell receptor beta chains originate from one sample sequenced in a study of cytomegalovirus exposure and HLA in healthy donors (dated by TCRdb to 2015 to 2018). The library was prepared using the immunoSEQ multiplex PCR assay. For the multiplex PCR, a mixture combining 60 forward primers for TCR Vbeta segments and 13 reverse primers for TCR Jbeta segments was used. This is the immuneACCESS table as TCRdb keeps it, with only in-frame sequences that have V and J called. A part of the clones is gone; compared with another copy, unresolved V genes explain less than half, and the rest is unexplained. The sample records over 200,000 clones, 77% of which are singletons. Clones ranked in the top ten supply less than 3.5% of the sample. Sequencing was performed on PBMCs. Receptors originate from a woman aged 60-75 years in good health and CMV-seropositive.

The chain has TRBV30 and TRBJ2-3; TRBD1 might be the D (5 bases). With 1 base removed from V and 3 bases from J, the gap between germline ends came to 8 bases. The germline V gene encodes CDR1 GTSNPN and CDR2 SVGIG (reference sequence). The CDR3 runs to 13 residues. The CDR3: CAWSGGLTDTQYF. The CDR3 bases are TGTGCCTGGAGTGGGGGCCTTACAGATACGCAGTATTTT.

The chain recombines TRBV11-2 with TRBJ1-1; 9 bases agree with TRBD1. This CDR3 has 14 residues. CDR1 is SGHAT and CDR2 is FQNNGV in the germline V gene. Trimming at V came to 5 bases and at J to 5 bases, leaving 6 bases not matched to a gene. The CDR3 loop is CASSGYRGRTEAFF. CDR3 in DNA: TGTGCCAGCAGCGGATACAGGGGGCGAACTGAAGCTTTCTTT.

The gene calls are TRBV28 and TRBJ1-6, with D maybe TRBD1 (6 bases). The CDR3 sequence is 14 residues long. Between the trimmed V and J ends, which lost 7 bases and 7 bases, there was a span of 14 bases. The V gene's germline CDR1 is MDHEN and CDR2 SYDVKM. This chain's CDR3 is CASTATGENSPLHF. The CDR3 nucleotides are TGTGCCAGCACCGCGACAGGTGAAAATTCACCCCTCCACTTT.

The J gene is TRBJ1-3, the V gene TRBV30; D is undetermined. Per germline, CDR1 GTSNPN and CDR2 SVGIG (reference sequence). CDR3 length equals 13 residues. V lost 4 bases and J lost 1, with 8 bases in between. CDR3 in DNA: TGTGCCTGGAACCTTCAGTCTGGAAACACCATATATTTT. This encodes CAWNLQSGNTIYF.

The chain recombines TRBV29-1 with TRBJ2-3; TRBD1 agrees at 7 bases. There are 14 residues in the CDR3. Trimming removed 7 bases from V and 2 bases from J; junction bases left unmatched: 9. Per germline, CDR1 SQVTM and CDR2 ANQGSEA. The CDR3 here is CSAGQVGYTDTQYF. CDR3 sequence (DNA): TGCAGCGCCGGACAGGTGGGGTACACAGATACGCAGTATTTT.

The J gene is TRBJ1-6, the V gene TRBV7-2; TRBD1 matches at 8 bases. Germline lookup yields CDR1 SGHTA and CDR2 FQGNSA. The CDR3 is 14 amino acids. V gave up 8 bases and J gave up 7 bases; unmatched junction bases: 7. CDR3 region: CASAWTGSNSPLHF. CDR3 nucleotides: TGTGCCAGCGCATGGACAGGGTCGAATTCACCCCTCCACTTT.

As to this clone: A much larger clone is a single base away; this may be a read error. The chain combines TRBV5-5 with TRBJ1-1; 7 bases map to TRBD1. The CDR3 contains 13 residues. With 4 bases clipped from V and 1 base from J, the junction kept 1 base outside the gene matches. Germline V CDR1 and CDR2: SGHKS, YYEKEE (reference sequence). CDR3 amino acids: CASSRDRNTEAFF. The CDR3 region has the DNA TGTGCCAGCAGCCGGGACAGGAACACTGAAGCTTTCTTT.

The rearrangement links TRBV9 to TRBJ2-3; no definite D call. The CDR3 is made up of 13 amino acids. The germline V gene encodes CDR1 SGDLS and CDR2 YYNGEE. Trimming took off 3 bases at V and 6 bases at J, with 11 bases between the two ends. CDR3 bases: TGTGCCAGCAGCGCGCAGGATTTGGATACGCAGTATTTT. This translates into CASSAQDLDTQYF.

V gene TRBV5-1 combines with J gene TRBJ2-1; 11 bases are shared with TRBD2. V was clipped by 4 bases and J by 6 bases; unmatched bases: 9. The CDR3 runs 16 residues. Germline assignment: CDR1 SGHRS and CDR2 YFSETQ. This CDR3 is CASSMGASGRSNEQFF. The CDR3 DNA follows: TGCGCCAGCAGCATGGGGGCTAGCGGGAGGTCCAATGAGCAGTTCTTC.

The J gene is TRBJ1-3, the V gene TRBV19, with unresolved D. Looked up from germline, CDR1 is LNHDA and CDR2 is SQIVND (reference sequence). The CDR3 covers 16 residues. V lost 1 base and J lost 0, with 10 bases in between. CDR3 nucleotides: TGTGCCAGTAGTATAGTAGGACTAACCTCTGGAAACACCATATATTTT. It is translated as CASSIVGLTSGNTIYF.

The chain joins TRBV19 to TRBJ2-6, with TRBD2 matching 7 bases. The germline CDR1 and CDR2 sequences are LNHDA and SQIVND (reference sequence). This CDR3 comprises 17 residues. The J segment lost 3 bases and the V segment lost 1 base, leaving 6 bases of the junction unmatched. The CDR3 region has the DNA TGTGCCAGTAGTATAGCGGGAGGTAGGGTTGGGGCCAACGTCCTGACTTTC. Encoded protein: CASSIAGGRVGANVLTF.

This clone came up a few times. The chain combines TRBV5-4 with TRBJ2-5, with D tentatively TRBD2 (5 bases). CDR3 size: 13 residues. Germline assignment: CDR1 SGHNT and CDR2 YYREEE (reference sequence). Trimming took 0 bases from V and 7 from J, leaving 10 bases between them. The CDR3 coding sequence is TGTGCCAGCAGCTTGGTGGTAGGAGGGACCCAGTACTTC. Translating gives CASSLVVGGTQYF.

The chain combines TRBV11-2 with TRBJ2-1; D is undetermined. This CDR3 contains 14 residues. Deletions cut 1 base from V and 4 bases from J, with 8 bases between. Germline CDR1 SGHAT, CDR2 FQNNGV. The CDR3: CASSLALLYNEQFF. The CDR3 coding sequence is TGTGCCAGCAGCTTAGCACTGTTGTACAATGAGCAGTTCTTC.

The chain recombines TRBV4-2 with TRBJ1-1; TRBD1 matches 8 bases. V was clipped by 3 bases and J by 4 bases; unmatched bases: 10. Germline lookup yields CDR1 LGHNA and CDR2 YNFKEQ. This CDR3 comprises 16 residues. The CDR3: CASSQRVQGAGTEAFF. Written as DNA, the CDR3 is TGTGCCAGCAGCCAGAGGGTGCAGGGGGCGGGCACTGAAGCTTTCTTT.